A selection of T cell receptor beta chains follows, all from one sample in a study of T cells after yellow fever vaccination. TCRdb used MiXCR to reprocess the 5' RACE reads, holding one entry per CDR3 protein. The profile shows roughly 520,000 distinct CDR3 sequences, 21% of them singletons. This specimen was PBMCs, taken approximately 20 days after the first yellow fever vaccination. Receptors originate from a man aged 18 to 29 who received the YFV17D yellow fever vaccine. The CDR3 runs from the conserved cysteine through the conserved F or W. The D gene is left open where the match is weak. The listing skips clone size in some rows; elsewhere it reads once, few, many or a size class.

TRBV30	.	.	TRBJ1-5	TGTGCCTGGAGTGATGGTTTACATCAGCCCCAGCATTTT	CAWSDGLHQPQHF
TRBV2	many	.	TRBJ2-1	TGTGCCAGCTGTGACACGGCCAGTGAGCAGTTCTTC	CASCDTASEQFF
TRBV12-3/TRBV12-4	few	.	TRBJ1-3	TGTGCCAGCAGGCAGTACACCATATATTTT	CASRQYTIYF
TRBV5-1	.	TRBD1	TRBJ1-1	TGCGCCAGCACCTACAGGGGGGACACTGAAGCTTTCTTT	CASTYRGDTEAFF
TRBV18	once	.	TRBJ2-6	TGTGCCAGCTCACCAAGGAGGCGCCCTGGGGCCAACGTCCTGACTTTC	CASSPRRRPGANVLTF
TRBV7-9	.	.	TRBJ2-4	TGTGCCAGCAGCTCCTCACGAGCCCCGACCAAAAACATTCAGTACTTC	CASSSSRAPTKNIQYF
TRBV5-1	.	.	TRBJ2-6	TGCGCCAGCAGCTTGTACGGCTCTGGGGCCAACGTCCTGACTTTC	CASSLYGSGANVLTF
TRBV4-2	many	.	TRBJ2-7	TGTGCCAGCAGCCAAGATGGACAGCCGATCTACGAGCAGTACTTC	CASSQDGQPIYEQYF
TRBV20-1	many	.	TRBJ1-2	TGCAGTGCTAGAGATCAGGACTCTACTAACTATGGCTACACCTTC	CSARDQDSTNYGYTF
TRBV15	.	TRBD1	TRBJ2-6	TGTGCCACCAGCAGTACAGGGGTTGGGGCCAACGTCCTGACTTTC	CATSSTGVGANVLTF
TRBV6-5	.	TRBD2	TRBJ2-5	TGTGCCAGCAGTTACTTCGGGGTAGCGGGAAGTGGGACCCAGTACTTC	CASSYFGVAGSGTQYF
TRBV2	.	TRBD2	TRBJ2-3	TGTGCCAGTTCAATGGGACTAGCGGGGACCAATACGCAGTATTTT	CASSMGLAGTNTQYF
TRBV7-2	few	TRBD2	TRBJ2-1	TGTGCCAGCAGCCCGACTAGCGGGATGTACAATGAGCAGTTCTTC	CASSPTSGMYNEQFF
TRBV11-2	few	.	TRBJ1-1	TGTGCCAGCAGCTCCCTAAGGGGGAGGGGGACTGAAGCTTTCTTT	CASSSLRGRGTEAFF
TRBV3-1	.	.	TRBJ1-5	TGTGCCAGCTCACAGGGAATTGGGCCCCAGCATTTT	CASSQGIGPQHF